The 3 T cell receptor beta chains below all came from one sample that was sequenced in a study of T cells in localized non-small cell lung cancer. Here immunoSEQ multiplex PCR was the method, and the copy in TCRdb shows in-frame clones only, minus some. The table shows under 40,000 clones, with about four fifths occurring only once. The sequenced sample was peripheral blood, obtained before any cancer treatment. Every receptor here comes from a male donor aged 60 or over with stage III squamous cell lung carcinoma.

The V call is TRBV6-6, the J call TRBJ1-1, with TRBD1 matching 7 bases. With V trimmed by 5 bases and J by 4 bases, 7 bases remained unmatched. This CDR3 is built from 14 residues. Germline loops: CDR1 MNHNY, CDR2 SVGAGI (reference sequence). Here the CDR3 reads CASSLDRSSTEAFF. The CDR3 DNA follows: TGTGCCAGCAGTCTGGACAGGTCGAGCACTGAAGCTTTCTTT.

V gene TRBV5-1 combines with J gene TRBJ1-2; D is possibly TRBD1 (5 bases). The CDR3 totals 15 residues. V was pared by 3 bases and J by 2 bases, with 14 bases between. Germline lookup yields CDR1 SGHRS and CDR2 YFSETQ. Written as DNA, the CDR3 is TGCGCCAGCAGCTGGGGGAAGGGAGTAAACTATGGCTACACCTTC. It encodes CASSWGKGVNYGYTF.

This chain joins TRBV10-3 and TRBJ2-6, with TRBD1 matching over 8 bases. J gave up 4 bases and V 4 bases, and 9 bases lay outside the gene matches. From germline, CDR1 is ENHRY and CDR2 SYGVKD. The CDR3 totals 17 residues. The CDR3 DNA reads TGTGCCATCAGTGCCGCCGGGACAGGCAACGGGGCCAACGTCCTGACTTTC. It codes for CAISAAGTGNGANVLTF.